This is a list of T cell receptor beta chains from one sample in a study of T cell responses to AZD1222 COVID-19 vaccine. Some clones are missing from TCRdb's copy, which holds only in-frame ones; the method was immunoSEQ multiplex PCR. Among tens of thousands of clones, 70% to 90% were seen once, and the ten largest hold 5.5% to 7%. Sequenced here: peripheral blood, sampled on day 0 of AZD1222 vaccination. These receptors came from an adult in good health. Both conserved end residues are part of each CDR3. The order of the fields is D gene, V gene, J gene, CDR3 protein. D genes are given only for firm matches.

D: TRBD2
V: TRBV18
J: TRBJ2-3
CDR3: CASSPDLEKGQRLAGVENTQYF

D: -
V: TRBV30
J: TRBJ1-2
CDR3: CAWSVQPTNYGYTF

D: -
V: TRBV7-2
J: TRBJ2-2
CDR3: CASSPDGNTGELFF

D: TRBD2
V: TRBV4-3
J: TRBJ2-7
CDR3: CASSQEASGRYEQYF

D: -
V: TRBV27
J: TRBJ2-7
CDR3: CASSGQGSSYEQYF

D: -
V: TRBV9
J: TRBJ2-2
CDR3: CASSVGLLNTGELFF

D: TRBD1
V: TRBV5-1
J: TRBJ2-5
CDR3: CASSPGTAAQETQYF

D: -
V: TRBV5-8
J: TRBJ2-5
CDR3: CASSLEGQHQETQYF

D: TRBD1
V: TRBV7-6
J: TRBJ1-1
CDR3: CASSLVPSRQGNTEAFF

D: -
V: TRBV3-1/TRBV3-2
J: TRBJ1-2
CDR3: CASSQDRGSGYTF

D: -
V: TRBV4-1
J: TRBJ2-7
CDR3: CASSQGGGLGSYEQYF

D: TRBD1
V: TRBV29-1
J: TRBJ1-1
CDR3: CSVGQASGKAFF

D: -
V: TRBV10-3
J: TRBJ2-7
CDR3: CAISESGGGTYEQYF

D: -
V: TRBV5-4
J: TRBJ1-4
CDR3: CASSLGGIPATNEKLFF

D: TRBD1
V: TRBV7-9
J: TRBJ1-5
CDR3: CASSRRQGPYYNQPQHF

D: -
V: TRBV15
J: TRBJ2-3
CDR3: CATSRDRGLTDTQYF

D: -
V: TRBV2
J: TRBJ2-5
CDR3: CASSEAQGPGETQYF

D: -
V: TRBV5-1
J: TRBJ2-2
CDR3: CASSRDSANTGELFF

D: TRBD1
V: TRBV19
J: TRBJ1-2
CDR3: CASSPQGQVSGYTF

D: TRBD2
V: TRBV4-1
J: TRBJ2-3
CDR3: CASSQDPLGAGGPVNTQYF

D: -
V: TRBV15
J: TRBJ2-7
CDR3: CATSRTWAPRAVEQYF

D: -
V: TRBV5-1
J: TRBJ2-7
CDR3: CASSLESGSEQYF

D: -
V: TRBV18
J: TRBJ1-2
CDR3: CASSPLDSNYGYTF

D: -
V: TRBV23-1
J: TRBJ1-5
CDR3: CARVWGPHLGQPQHF

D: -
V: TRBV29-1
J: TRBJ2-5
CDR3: CSVSEQGLETQYF

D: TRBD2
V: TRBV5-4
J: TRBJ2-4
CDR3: CASSLTGGPAKNIQYF